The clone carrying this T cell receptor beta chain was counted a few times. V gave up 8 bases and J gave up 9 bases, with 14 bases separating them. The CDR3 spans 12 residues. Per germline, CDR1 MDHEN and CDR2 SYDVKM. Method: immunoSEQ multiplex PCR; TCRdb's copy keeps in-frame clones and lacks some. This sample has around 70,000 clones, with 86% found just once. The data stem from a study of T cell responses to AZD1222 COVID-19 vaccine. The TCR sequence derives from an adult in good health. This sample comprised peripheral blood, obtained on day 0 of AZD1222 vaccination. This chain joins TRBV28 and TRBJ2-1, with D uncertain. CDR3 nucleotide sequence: TGTGCCAGCCTTTCTAACCGTTCTGAGCAGTTCTTC. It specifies CASLSNRSEQFF. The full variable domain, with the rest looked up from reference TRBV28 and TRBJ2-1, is DVKVTQSSRYLVKRTGEKVFLECVQDMDHENMFWYRQDPGLGLRLIYFSYDVKMKEKGDIPEGYSVSREKKERFSLILESASTNQTSMYLCASLSNRSEQFFGPGTRLTVL.